The following is a T cell receptor (beta chain) sequence with its context. Second-dose recipients at about 4 or about 12 weeks were treated as one pooled group. This sample is drawn from a study of T cell responses to AZD1222 COVID-19 vaccine. TCRdb's copy holds only in-frame clones and misses some; the assay was immunoSEQ multiplex PCR. The repertoire includes fewer than 140,000 clones, 80% to 95% of them detected once, and approximately 8.2% sits in the top ten. The germline V gene has CDR1 SGHTA and CDR2 FQGNSA. The J segment lost 3 bases and the V segment lost 2 bases, leaving 7 bases of the junction unmatched. This CDR3 spans 17 amino acids.

The rearrangement links TRBV7-2 to TRBJ2-3, with 11 nucleotides matching TRBD2. Specimen: peripheral blood, collected 28 days after the second AZD1222 dose. The receptor was isolated from an adult who received the AZD1222 COVID-19 vaccine. The chain's CDR3 is CASSLRSSGGLTDTQYF. CDR3 DNA sequence: TGTGCCAGCAGCTTAAGGTCTAGCGGGGGGTTGACAGATACGCAGTATTTT.